The 5 T cell receptor beta chains presented below share a single source sample, sequenced in a study of blood T cell repertoires in COVID-19. Sequencing was performed with immunoSEQ multiplex PCR; in TCRdb, only in-frame clones are kept and a portion is missing. The table shows roughly 73,000 clones, with about 88% occurring only once. The sequencing sample was made of peripheral blood. These receptors all stem from an elderly man with acute or convalescent COVID-19.

The chain recombines TRBV25-1 with TRBJ1-2; possibly TRBD1 for D (5 bases). V lost 5 bases, J lost 8 bases, and 12 bases lay in between. CDR3 length equals 12 residues. Looked up from germline, CDR1 is MGHDK and CDR2 is SYGVNS. CDR3 coding DNA: TGTGCCAGCAGTAGTGGGGGAGGAGGCTACACCTTC. Translation: CASSSGGGGYTF.

This clone was counted once. This chain links TRBV5-4 with TRBJ2-7; the match to TRBD1 covers 7 bases. Unmatched junction bases numbered 4, after V lost 1 base and J lost 3 bases. Germline loops: CDR1 SGHNT, CDR2 YYREEE (reference sequence). This CDR3 region has 14 residues. CDR3: CASSLRTGGYEQYF. The CDR3 nucleotides read TGTGCCAGCAGCTTGCGGACAGGAGGCTACGAGCAGTACTTC.

Here the CDR3 DNA reads TGCGCCAGCAGCCTTGGACATGCTGGGGCCAACGTCCTGACTTTC. This gives the protein CASSLGHAGANVLTF. This chain uses TRBV5-1 with TRBJ2-6; TRBD1 might be the D (5 bases). V lost 4 bases, J lost 2 bases, and 10 bases lay in between. The germline V gene has CDR1 SGHRS and CDR2 YFSETQ. The CDR3 is 15 residues long.

Concerning this clone: The junction shows a germline mismatch at one end, possibly a read error. V usage is TRBV30 and J usage is TRBJ1-2; 8 positions match TRBD1. CDR3 size: 13 residues. CDR1 GTSNPN and CDR2 SVGIG come from the germline V gene (reference sequence). The CDR3 sequence: CVWNPQGESGYTF. CDR3 nucleotide sequence: TGTGTCTGGAACCCACAGGGGGAGAGTGGCTACACCTTC.

The V call is TRBV10-3, the J call TRBJ2-7; 11 bases fit TRBD2. Losses at the gene ends were 7 bases for V and 4 bases for J; bases not matched to a gene: 6. CDR1 ENHRY and CDR2 SYGVKD come from the germline V gene. This CDR3 comprises 14 residues. CDR3 sequence reads: CAIKWASGGYEQYF. The CDR3 DNA reads as TGTGCCATCAAATGGGCTAGCGGGGGGTACGAGCAGTACTTC.